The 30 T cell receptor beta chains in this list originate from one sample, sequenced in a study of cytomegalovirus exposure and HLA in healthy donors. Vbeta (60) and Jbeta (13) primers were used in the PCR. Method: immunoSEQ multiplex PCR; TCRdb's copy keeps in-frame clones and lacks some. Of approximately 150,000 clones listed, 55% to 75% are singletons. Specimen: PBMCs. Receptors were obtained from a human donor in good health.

In DNA form, the CDR3 reads TGCGCCAGCAGCCAAGCCAGCGGGGGCGGGAACGAGCAGTACTTC. Protein product: CASSQASGGGNEQYF. V is TRBV4-1 and J is TRBJ2-7; 8 bases line up with TRBD2. V gave up 1 base and J gave up 5 bases; unmatched junction bases: 7. The germline V gene has CDR1 MGHRA and CDR2 YSYEKL. The CDR3 loop spans 15 amino acids.

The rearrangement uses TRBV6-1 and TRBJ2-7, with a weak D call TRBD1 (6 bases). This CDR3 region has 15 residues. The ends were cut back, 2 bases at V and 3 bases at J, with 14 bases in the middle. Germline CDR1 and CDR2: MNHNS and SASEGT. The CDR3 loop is CASSESTGTLYEQYF. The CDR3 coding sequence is TGTGCCAGCAGTGAAAGCACAGGGACCCTCTACGAGCAGTACTTC.

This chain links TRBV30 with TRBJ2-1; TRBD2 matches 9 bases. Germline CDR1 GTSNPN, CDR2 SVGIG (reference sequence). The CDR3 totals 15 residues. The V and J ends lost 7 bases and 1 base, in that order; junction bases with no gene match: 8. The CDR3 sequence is CASSAGGPSYNEQFF. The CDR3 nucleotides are TGTGCCTCGAGCGCGGGGGGGCCATCCTACAATGAGCAGTTCTTC.

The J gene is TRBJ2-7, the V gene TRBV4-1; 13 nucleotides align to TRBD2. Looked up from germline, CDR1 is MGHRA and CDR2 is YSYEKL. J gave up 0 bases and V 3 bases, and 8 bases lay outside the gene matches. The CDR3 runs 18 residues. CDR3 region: CASSQGGLAGTHSYEQYF. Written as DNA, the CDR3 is TGCGCCAGCAGCCAGGGGGGACTAGCGGGGACCCACTCCTACGAGCAGTACTTC.

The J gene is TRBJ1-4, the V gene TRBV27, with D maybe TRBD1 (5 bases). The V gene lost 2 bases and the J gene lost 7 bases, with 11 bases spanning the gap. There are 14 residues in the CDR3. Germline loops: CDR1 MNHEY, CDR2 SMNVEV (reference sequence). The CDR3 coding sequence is TGTGCCAGCAGTTTAGAGGGGCGGGGTGAAAAACTGTTTTTT. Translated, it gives CASSLEGRGEKLFF. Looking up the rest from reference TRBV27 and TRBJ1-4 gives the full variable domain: EAQVTQNPRYLITVTGKKLTVTCSQNMNHEYMSWYRQDPGLGLRQIYYSMNVEVTDKGDVPEGYKVSRKEKRNFPLILESPSPNQTSLYFCASSLEGRGEKLFFGSGTQLSVL.

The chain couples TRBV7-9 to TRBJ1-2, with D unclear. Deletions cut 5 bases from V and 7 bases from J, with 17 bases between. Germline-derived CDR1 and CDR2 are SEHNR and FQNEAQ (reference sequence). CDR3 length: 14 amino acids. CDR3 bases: TGTGCCAGCAGCCCCCCCGCCGAGGGAGGTGGCTACACCTTC. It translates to CASSPPAEGGGYTF.

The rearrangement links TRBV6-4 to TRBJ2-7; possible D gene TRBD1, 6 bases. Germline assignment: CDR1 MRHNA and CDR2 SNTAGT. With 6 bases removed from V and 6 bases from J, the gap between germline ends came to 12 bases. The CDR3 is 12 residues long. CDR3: CASRAGVFEQYF. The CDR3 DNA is TGTGCCAGCAGGGCAGGGGTTTTCGAGCAGTACTTC.

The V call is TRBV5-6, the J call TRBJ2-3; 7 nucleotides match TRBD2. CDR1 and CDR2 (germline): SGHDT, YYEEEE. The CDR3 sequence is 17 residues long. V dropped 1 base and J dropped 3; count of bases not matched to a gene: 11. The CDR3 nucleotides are TGTGCCAGCAGCTTGTTTTCGGCGGGGGATTATACAGATACGCAGTATTTT. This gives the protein CASSLFSAGDYTDTQYF.

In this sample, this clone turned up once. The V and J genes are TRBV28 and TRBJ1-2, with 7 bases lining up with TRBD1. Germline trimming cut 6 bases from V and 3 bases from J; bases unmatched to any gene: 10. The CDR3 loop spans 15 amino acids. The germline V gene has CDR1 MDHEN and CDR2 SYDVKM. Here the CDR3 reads CASRKTTGAHYGYTF. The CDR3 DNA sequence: TGTGCCAGCAGGAAGACAACAGGGGCTCACTATGGCTACACCTTC.

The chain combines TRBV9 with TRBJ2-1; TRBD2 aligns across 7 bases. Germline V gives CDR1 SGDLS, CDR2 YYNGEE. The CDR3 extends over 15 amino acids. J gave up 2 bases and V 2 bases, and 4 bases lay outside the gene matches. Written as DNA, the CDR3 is TGTGCCAGCAGCGTTTCCGCGGGGGCCTACAATGAGCAGTTCTTC. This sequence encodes CASSVSAGAYNEQFF. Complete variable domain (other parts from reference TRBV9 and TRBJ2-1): DSGVTQTPKHLITATGQRVTLRCSPRSGDLSVYWYQQSLDQGLQFLIQYYNGEERAKGNILERFSAQQFPDLHSELNLSSLELGDSALYFCASSVSAGAYNEQFFGPGTRLTVL.

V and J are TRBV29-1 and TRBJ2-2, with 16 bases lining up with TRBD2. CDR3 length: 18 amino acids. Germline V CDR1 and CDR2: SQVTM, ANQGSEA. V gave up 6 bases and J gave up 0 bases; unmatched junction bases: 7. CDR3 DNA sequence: TGCAGCGTAGCCGGGACTAGCGGGGGGGCCACGAACACCGGGGAGCTGTTTTTT. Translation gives CSVAGTSGGATNTGELFF.

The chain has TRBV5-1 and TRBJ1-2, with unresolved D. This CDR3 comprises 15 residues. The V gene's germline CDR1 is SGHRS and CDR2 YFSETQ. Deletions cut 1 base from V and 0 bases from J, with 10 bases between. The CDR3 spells CASSLTPLANYGYTF. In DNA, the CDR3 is TGCGCCAGCAGCTTGACCCCCCTAGCTAACTATGGCTACACCTTC.

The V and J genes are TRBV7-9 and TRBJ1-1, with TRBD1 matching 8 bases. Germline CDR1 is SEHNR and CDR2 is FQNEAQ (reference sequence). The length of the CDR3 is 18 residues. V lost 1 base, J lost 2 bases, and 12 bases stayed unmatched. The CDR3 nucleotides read TGTGCCAGCAGCTTAGGAGCGGGACGGCAGGGGGCTAACACTGAAGCTTTCTTT. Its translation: CASSLGAGRQGANTEAFF.

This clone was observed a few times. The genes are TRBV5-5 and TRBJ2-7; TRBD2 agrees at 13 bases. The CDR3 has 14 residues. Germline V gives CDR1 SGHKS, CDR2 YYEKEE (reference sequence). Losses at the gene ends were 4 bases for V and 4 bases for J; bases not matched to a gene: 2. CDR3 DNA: TGTGCCAGCAGCCGGACTAGCGGGGGTTACGAGCAGTACTTC. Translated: CASSRTSGGYEQYF. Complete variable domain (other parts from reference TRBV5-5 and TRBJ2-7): DAGVTQSPTHLIKTRGQQVTLRCSPISGHKSVSWYQQVLGQGPQFIFQYYEKEERGRGNFPDRFSARQFPNYSSELNVNALLLGDSALYLCASSRTSGGYEQYFGPGTRLTVT.

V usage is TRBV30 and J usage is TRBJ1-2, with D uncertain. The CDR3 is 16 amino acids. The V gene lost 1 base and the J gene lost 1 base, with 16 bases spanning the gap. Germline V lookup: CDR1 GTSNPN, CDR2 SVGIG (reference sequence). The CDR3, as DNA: TGTGCCTGGAGTGCCCTATCCAGGAATGTTAACTATGGCTACACCTTC. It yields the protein CAWSALSRNVNYGYTF.

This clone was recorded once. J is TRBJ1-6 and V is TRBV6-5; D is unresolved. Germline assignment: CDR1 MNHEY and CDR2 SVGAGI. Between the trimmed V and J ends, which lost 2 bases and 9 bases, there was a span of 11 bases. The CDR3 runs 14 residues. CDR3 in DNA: TGTGCCAGCAGTTACGAGGGAGGAGGTTCACCCCTCCACTTT. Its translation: CASSYEGGGSPLHF.

CDR3 nucleotides: TGTGCCAGCAGCTTGATCGTGGGAGACACCATATATTTT. Its translation: CASSLIVGDTIYF. This chain joins TRBV13 and TRBJ1-3; D gene ambiguous. The germline V gene has CDR1 PRHDT and CDR2 FYEKMQ (reference sequence). The CDR3 consists of 13 residues. V was trimmed by 3 bases and J by 8 bases, leaving 11 bases between them.

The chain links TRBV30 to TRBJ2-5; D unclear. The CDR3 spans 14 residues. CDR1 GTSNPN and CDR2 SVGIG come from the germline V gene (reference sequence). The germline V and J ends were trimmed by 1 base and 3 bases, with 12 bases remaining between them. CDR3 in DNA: TGTGCCTGGAGTGCCTGGCGAGGAAAAGAGACCCAGTACTTC. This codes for CAWSAWRGKETQYF.

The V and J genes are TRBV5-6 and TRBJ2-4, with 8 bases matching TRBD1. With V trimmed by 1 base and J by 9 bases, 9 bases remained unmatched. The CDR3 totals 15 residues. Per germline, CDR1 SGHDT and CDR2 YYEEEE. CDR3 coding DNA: TGTGCCAGCAGCTTGAGGGGACAGGAGGGTATCATTCAGTACTTC. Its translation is CASSLRGQEGIIQYF.

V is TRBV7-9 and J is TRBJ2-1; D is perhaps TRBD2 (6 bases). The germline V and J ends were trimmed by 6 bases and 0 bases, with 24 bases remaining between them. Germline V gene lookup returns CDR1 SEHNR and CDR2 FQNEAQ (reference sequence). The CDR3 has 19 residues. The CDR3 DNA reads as TGTGCCAGCAGACCGACTTGGTCCCCCCCCGGGGGCTCCTACAATGAGCAGTTCTTC. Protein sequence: CASRPTWSPPGGSYNEQFF.

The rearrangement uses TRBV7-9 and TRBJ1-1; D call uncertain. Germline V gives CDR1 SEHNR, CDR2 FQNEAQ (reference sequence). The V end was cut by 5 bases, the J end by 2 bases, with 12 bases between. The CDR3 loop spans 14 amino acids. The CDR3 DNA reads TGTGCCAGCAGCGTCAGTAGCTTTAACACTGAAGCTTTCTTT. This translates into CASSVSSFNTEAFF.

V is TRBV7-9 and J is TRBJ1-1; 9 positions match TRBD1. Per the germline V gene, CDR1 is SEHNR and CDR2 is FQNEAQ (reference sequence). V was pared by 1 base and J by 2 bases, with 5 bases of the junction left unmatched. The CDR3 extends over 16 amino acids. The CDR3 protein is CASSLGTGVHNTEAFF. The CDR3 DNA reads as TGTGCCAGCAGCTTAGGGACAGGGGTCCATAACACTGAAGCTTTCTTT.

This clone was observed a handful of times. The DNA of the CDR3 is TGCGCCAGCAGAAGCCCCGAAAAACTGTTTTTT. It specifies CASRSPEKLFF. The V gene is TRBV10-2, the J gene TRBJ1-4; no clear D gene. Trimming pared 6 bases from V and 8 bases from J, leaving 7 bases between. This CDR3 spans 11 amino acids. Germline CDR1 reads WSHSY; CDR2 reads SAAADI.

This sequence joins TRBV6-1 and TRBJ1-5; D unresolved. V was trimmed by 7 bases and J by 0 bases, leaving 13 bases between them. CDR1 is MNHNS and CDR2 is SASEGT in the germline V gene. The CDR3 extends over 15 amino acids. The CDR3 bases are TGTGCCAGCATTTGGACCGGGGATAGCAATCAGCCCCAGCATTTT. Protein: CASIWTGDSNQPQHF.

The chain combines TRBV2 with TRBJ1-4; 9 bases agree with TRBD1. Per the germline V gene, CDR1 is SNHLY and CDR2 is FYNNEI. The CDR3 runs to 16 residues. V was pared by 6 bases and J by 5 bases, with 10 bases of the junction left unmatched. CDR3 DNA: TGTGCCAGCAGCTCGTCGTTAGGACAGGGGAATGAAAAACTGTTTTTT. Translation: CASSSSLGQGNEKLFF.

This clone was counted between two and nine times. In DNA form, the CDR3 reads TGTGCCAGCAGTTACATGAGGGCGGGGGTTCTCTACGAGCAGTACTTC. This codes for CASSYMRAGVLYEQYF. V is TRBV6-6 and J is TRBJ2-7, with 7 bases lining up with TRBD2. The CDR3 length is 16 residues. The J segment lost 3 bases and the V segment lost 2 bases, leaving 10 bases of the junction unmatched. Per germline, CDR1 MNHNY and CDR2 SVGAGI (reference sequence).

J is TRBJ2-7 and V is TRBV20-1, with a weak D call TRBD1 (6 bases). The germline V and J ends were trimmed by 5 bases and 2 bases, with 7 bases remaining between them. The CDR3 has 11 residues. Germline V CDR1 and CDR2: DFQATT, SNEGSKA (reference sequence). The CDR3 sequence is CSAGQTYEQYF. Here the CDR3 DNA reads TGCAGTGCTGGACAGACCTACGAGCAGTACTTC.

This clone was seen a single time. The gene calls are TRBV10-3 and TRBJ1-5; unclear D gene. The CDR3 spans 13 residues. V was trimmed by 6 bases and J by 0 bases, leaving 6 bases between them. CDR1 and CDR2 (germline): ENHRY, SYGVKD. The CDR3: CAIRTFSNQPQHF. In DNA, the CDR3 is TGTGCCATCAGGACATTTAGCAATCAGCCCCAGCATTTT.

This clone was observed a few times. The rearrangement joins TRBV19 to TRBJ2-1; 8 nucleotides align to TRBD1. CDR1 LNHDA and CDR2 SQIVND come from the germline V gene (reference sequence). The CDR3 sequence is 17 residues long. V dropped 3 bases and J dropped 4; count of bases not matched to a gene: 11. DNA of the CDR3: TGTGCCAGTAGTATCGGGGACAGGAACCAACTTTACAATGAGCAGTTCTTC. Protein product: CASSIGDRNQLYNEQFF.

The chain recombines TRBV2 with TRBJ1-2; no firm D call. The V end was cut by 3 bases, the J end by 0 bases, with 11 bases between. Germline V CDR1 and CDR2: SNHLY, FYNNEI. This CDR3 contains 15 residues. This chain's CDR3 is CASSDWRVANYGYTF. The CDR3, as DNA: TGTGCCAGCAGTGATTGGAGGGTCGCTAACTATGGCTACACCTTC.